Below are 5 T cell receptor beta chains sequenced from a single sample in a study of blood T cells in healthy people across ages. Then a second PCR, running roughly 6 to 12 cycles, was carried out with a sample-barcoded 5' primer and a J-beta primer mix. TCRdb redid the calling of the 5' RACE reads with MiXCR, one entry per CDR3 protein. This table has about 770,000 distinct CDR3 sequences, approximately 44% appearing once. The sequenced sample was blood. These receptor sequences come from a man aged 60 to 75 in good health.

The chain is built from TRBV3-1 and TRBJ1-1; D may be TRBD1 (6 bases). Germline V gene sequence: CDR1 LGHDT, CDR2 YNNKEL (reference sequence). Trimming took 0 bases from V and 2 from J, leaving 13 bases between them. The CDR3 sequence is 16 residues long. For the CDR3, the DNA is TGTGCCAGCAGCCAAGATCTCTGGACAGTTAACACTGAAGCTTTCTTT. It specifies CASSQDLWTVNTEAFF.

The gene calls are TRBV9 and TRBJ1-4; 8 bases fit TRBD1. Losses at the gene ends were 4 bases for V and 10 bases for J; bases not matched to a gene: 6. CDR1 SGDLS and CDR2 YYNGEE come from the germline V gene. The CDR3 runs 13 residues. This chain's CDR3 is CASSTGGSGKLFF. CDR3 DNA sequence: TGTGCCAGCAGCACAGGGGGTAGTGGAAAACTGTTTTTT. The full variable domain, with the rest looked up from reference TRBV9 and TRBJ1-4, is DSGVTQTPKHLITATGQRVTLRCSPRSGDLSVYWYQQSLDQGLQFLIQYYNGEERAKGNILERFSAQQFPDLHSELNLSSLELGDSALYFCASSTGGSGKLFFGSGTQLSVL.

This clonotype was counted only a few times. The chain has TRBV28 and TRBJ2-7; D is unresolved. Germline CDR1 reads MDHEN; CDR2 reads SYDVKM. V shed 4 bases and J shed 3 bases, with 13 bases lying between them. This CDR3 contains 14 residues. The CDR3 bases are TGTGCCAGCAGTTCGGGTGGGCAGAGCTACGAGCAGTACTTC. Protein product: CASSSGGQSYEQYF.

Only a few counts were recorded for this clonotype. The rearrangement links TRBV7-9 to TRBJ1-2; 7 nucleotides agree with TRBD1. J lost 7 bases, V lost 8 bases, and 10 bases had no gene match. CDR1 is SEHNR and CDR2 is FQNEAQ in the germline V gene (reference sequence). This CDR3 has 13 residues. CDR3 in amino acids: CASPSEGALGYTF. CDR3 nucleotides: TGTGCCAGCCCCTCAGAGGGGGCCCTTGGCTACACCTTC.

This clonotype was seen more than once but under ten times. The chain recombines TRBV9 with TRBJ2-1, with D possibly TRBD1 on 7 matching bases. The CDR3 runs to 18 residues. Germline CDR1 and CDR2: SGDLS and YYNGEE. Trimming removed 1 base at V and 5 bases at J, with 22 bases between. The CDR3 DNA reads TGTGCCAGCAGCGTAAGGGTGGCGGGACAGCAGAAAGACAATGAGCAGTTCTTC. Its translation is CASSVRVAGQQKDNEQFF.